The T cell receptor (beta chain) under discussion was sequenced for a study of type 1 and type 2 diabetes patients. Amplification started from genomic DNA. A primer set of 30 forward and 13 reverse primers amplified the CDR3. TCRdb reprocessed the multiplex PCR reads with MiXCR, giving one entry per CDR3 protein. This table holds under 300,000 distinct CDR3 sequences, around 50% found once. Trimming stripped 0 bases from V and 4 bases from J, with 16 bases between. Germline V gene lookup returns CDR1 LNHNV and CDR2 YYDKDF (reference sequence). The CDR3 contains 16 residues. In its sample, this clonotype was seen many times. Its antigen remains unidentified. Donors had no other autoimmune disease or infection in four weeks. General study results and limits: Highly-expanded CD4+ clones were few in type 2 diabetes, median one, approximately 3.8% of reads.

What was sequenced was peripheral blood mononuclear cells (PBMCs). V and J are TRBV15 and TRBJ2-7, with a tentative D call TRBD1 (5 bases). The origin of this receptor is a man aged 18 to 30 with type 2 diabetes. The CDR3 coding sequence is TGTGCCACCAGCAGAGATCGGGCCCAGGGATTGTACGAGCAGTACTTC. Residues: CATSRDRAQGLYEQYF.